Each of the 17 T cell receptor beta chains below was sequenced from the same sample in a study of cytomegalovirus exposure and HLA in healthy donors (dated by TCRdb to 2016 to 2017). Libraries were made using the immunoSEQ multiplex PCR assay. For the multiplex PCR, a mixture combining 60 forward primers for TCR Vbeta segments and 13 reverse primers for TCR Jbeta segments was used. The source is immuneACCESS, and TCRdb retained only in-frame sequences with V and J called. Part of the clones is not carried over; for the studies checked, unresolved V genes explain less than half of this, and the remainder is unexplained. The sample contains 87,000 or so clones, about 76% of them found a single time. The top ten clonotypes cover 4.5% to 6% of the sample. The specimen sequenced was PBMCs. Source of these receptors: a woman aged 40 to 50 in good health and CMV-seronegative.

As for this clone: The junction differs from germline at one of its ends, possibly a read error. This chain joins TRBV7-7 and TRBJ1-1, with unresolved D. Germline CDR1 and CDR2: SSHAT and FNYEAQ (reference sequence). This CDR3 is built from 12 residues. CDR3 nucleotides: TGTGCTAGCAGCTTAGTAGACACTGAAGCTTTCTTT. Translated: CASSLVDTEAFF.

The chain's CDR3 is CSATDRDPRGIHGYTF. The CDR3, as DNA: TGCAGCGCCACCGACAGGGATCCTCGGGGTATCCATGGCTACACCTTC. The chain is built from TRBV29-1 and TRBJ1-2; TRBD1 agrees at 7 bases. V dropped 7 bases and J dropped 6; count of bases not matched to a gene: 20. This CDR3 has 16 amino acids. Per the germline V gene, CDR1 is SQVTM and CDR2 is ANQGSEA.

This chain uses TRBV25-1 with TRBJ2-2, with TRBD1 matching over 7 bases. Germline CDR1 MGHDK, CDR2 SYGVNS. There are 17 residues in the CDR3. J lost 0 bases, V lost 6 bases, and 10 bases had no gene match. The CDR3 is CASRGQSLFANTGELFF. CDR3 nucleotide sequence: TGTGCCAGCAGGGGACAGTCCTTGTTCGCGAACACCGGGGAGCTGTTTTTT.

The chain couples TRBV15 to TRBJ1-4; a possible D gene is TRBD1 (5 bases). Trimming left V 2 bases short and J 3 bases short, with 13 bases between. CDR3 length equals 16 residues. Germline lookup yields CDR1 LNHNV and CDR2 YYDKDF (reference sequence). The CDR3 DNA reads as TGTGCCACCAGCAGACTGCGCGGGACCCCTAATGAAAAACTGTTTTTT. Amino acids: CATSRLRGTPNEKLFF.

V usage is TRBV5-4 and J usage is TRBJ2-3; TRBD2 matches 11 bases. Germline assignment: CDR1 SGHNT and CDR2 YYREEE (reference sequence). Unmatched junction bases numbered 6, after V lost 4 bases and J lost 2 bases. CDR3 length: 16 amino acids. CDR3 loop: CASSPSGGSFTDTQYF. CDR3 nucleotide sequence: TGTGCCAGCAGCCCTAGCGGGGGGAGTTTCACAGATACGCAGTATTTT. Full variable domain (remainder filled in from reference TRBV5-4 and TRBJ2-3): ETGVTQSPTHLIKTRGQQVTLRCSSQSGHNTVSWYQQALGQGPQFIFQYYREEENGRGNFPPRFSGLQFPNYSSELNVNALELDDSALYLCASSPSGGSFTDTQYFGPGTRLTVL.

CDR3 amino acids: CASCGGAGTQYF. As DNA, the CDR3 is TGTGCCAGCTGCGGCGGGGCCGGGACCCAGTACTTC. The rearrangement links TRBV2 to TRBJ2-5; possibly TRBD2 for D (6 bases). Germline lookup yields CDR1 SNHLY and CDR2 FYNNEI. The CDR3 spans 12 residues. V gave up 8 bases and J gave up 7 bases, with 14 bases separating them.

As DNA, the CDR3 is TGTGCCAGCAGTGAATGGAGCGGTGGCACTGAAGCTTTCTTT. Translation gives CASSEWSGGTEAFF. The chain uses TRBV2 and TRBJ1-1, with D unclear. Trimming took off 2 bases at V and 4 bases at J, with 11 bases between the two ends. Per germline, CDR1 SNHLY and CDR2 FYNNEI. This CDR3 comprises 14 residues.

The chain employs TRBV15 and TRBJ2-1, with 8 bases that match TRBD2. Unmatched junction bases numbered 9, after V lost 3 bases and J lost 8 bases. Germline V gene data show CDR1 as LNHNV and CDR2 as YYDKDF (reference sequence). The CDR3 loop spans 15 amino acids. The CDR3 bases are TGTGCCACCAGCAGGACCGGGACTAGGGGCGATGAGCAGTTCTTC. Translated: CATSRTGTRGDEQFF.

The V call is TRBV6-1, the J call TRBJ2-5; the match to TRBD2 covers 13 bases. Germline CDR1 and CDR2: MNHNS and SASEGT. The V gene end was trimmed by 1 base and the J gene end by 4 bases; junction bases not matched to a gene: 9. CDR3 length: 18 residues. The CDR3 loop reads CASSEGGLAGVGGETQYF. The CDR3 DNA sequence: TGTGCCAGCAGTGAAGGCGGACTAGCGGGGGTCGGGGGAGAGACCCAGTACTTC.

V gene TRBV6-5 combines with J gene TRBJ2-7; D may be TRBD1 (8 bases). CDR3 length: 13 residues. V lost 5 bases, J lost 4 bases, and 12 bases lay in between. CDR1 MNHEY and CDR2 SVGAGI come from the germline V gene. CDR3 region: CASSDRGGYEQYF. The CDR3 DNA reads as TGTGCCAGCAGTGACAGGGGAGGGTACGAGCAGTACTTC.

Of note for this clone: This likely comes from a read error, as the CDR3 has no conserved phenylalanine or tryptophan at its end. The CDR3 coding sequence is TGCGCCAGCACCAGACAGGGGACGAACACTGAAGCTTTCGTT. Translated, it gives CASTRQGTNTEAFV. V is TRBV5-1 and J is TRBJ1-1; 8 bases match TRBD1. V lost 6 bases, J lost 1 base, and 5 bases stayed unmatched. Germline V gives CDR1 SGHRS, CDR2 YFSETQ. This CDR3 spans 14 amino acids.

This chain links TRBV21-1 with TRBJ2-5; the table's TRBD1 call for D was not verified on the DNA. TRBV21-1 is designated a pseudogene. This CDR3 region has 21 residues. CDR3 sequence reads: CASSKGGGQGGPVGFRETQYF. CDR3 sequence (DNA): TGTGCCAGCAGCAAAGGAGGGGGACAGGGGGGCCCCGTCGGTTTTCGGGAGACCCAGTACTTC.

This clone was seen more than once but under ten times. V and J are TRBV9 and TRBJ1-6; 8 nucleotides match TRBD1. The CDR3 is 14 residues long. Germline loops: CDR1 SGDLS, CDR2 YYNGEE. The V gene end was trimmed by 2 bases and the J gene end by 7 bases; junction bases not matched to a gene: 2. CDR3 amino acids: CASSVDRVNSPLHF. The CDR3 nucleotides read TGTGCCAGCAGCGTGGACAGGGTAAATTCACCCCTCCACTTT.

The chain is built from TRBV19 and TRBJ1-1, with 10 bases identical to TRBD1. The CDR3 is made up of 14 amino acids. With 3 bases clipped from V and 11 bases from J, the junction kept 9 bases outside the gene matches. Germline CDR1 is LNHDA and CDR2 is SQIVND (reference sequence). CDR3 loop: CASSMGQGWLKAFF. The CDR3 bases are TGTGCCAGTAGTATGGGACAGGGGTGGCTGAAGGCTTTCTTT. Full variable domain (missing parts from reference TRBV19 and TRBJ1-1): DGGITQSPKYLFRKEGQNVTLSCEQNLNHDAMYWYRQDPGQGLRLIYYSQIVNDFQKGDIAEGYSVSREKKESFPLTVTSAQKNPTAFYLCASSMGQGWLKAFFGQGTRLTVV.

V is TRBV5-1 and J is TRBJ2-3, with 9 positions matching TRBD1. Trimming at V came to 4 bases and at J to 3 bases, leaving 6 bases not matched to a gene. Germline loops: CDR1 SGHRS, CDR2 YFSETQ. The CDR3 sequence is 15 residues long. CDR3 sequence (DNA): TGCGCCAGCAGCCTAGGGACAGGGACTACAGATACGCAGTATTTT. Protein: CASSLGTGTTDTQYF.

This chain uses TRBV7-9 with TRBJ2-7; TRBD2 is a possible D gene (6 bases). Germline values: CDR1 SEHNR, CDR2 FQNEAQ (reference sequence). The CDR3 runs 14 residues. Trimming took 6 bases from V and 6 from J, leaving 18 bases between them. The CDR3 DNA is TGTGCCAGCAGTCCCCCGGGGGTACGCTTCGAGCAGTACTTC. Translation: CASSPPGVRFEQYF. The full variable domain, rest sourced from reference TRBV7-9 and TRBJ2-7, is DTGVSQNPRHKITKRGQNVTFRCDPISEHNRLYWYRQTLGQGPEFLTYFQNEAQLEKSRLLSDRFSAERPKGSFSTLEIQRTEQGDSAMYLCASSPPGVRFEQYFGPGTRLTVT.

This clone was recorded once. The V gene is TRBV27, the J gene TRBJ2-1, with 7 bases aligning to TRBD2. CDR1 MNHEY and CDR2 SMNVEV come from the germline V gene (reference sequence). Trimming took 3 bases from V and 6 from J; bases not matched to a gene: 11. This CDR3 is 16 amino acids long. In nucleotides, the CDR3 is TGTGCCAGCAGTTTCGAAGCGGGGACGGTACCCAATGAGCAGTTCTTC. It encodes CASSFEAGTVPNEQFF.